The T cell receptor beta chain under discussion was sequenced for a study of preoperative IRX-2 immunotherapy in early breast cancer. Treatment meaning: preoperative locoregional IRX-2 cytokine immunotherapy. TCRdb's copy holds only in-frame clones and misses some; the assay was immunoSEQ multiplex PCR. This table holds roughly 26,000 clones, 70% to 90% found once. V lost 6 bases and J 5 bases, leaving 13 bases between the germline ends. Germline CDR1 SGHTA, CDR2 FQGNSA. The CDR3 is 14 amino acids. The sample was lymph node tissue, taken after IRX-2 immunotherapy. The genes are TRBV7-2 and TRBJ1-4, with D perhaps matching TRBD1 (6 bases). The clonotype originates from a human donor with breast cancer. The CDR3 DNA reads TGTGCCAGCAGAGGCGGGGGCCCGAATGAAAAACTGTTTTTT. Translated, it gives CASRGGGPNEKLFF.